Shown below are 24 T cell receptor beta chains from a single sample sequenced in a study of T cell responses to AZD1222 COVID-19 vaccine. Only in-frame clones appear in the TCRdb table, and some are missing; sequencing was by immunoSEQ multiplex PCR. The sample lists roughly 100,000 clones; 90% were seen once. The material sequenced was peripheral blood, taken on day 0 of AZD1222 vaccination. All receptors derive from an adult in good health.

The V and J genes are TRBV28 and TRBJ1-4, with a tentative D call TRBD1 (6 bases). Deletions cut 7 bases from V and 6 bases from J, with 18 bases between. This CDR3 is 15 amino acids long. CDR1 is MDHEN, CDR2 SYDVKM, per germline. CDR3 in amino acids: CASTAGGTGYEKLFF. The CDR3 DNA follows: TGTGCCAGCACTGCCGGGGGCACCGGCTATGAAAAACTGTTTTTT.

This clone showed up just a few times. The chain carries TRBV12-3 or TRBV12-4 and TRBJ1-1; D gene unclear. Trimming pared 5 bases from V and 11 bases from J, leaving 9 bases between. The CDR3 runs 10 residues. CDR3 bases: TGTGCCAGCAGTGATAGGGCGGCTTTCTTT. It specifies CASSDRAAFF.

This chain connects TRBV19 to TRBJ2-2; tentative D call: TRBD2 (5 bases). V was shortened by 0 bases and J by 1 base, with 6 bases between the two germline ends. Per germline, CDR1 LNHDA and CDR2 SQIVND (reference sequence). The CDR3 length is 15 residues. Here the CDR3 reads CASSIDGVNTGELFF. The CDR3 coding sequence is TGTGCCAGTAGTATAGACGGGGTGAACACCGGGGAGCTGTTTTTT.

As DNA, the CDR3 is TGTGCCAGCAGCTCCCGACAGGGGATTACAACTGAAGCTTTCTTT. Translation gives CASSSRQGITTEAFF. The rearrangement uses TRBV7-9 and TRBJ1-1; 8 bases map to TRBD1. This CDR3 has 15 residues. Germline V gene data show CDR1 as SEHNR and CDR2 as FQNEAQ (reference sequence). Trimming removed 4 bases from V and 5 bases from J; junction bases left unmatched: 9.

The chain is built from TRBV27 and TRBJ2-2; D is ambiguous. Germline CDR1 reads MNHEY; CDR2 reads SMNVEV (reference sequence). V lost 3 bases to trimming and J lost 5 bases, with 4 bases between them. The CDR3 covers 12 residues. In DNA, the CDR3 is TGTGCCAGCAGTTTCGGGACCGGGGAGCTGTTTTTT. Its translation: CASSFGTGELFF.

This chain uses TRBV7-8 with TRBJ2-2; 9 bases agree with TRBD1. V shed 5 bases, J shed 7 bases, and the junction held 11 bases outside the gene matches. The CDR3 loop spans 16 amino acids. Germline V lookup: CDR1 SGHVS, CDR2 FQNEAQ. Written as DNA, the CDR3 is TGTGCCAGCAGCCCATGGGTACAGGGGGCGGGCGGGGAGCTGTTTTTT. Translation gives CASSPWVQGAGGELFF.

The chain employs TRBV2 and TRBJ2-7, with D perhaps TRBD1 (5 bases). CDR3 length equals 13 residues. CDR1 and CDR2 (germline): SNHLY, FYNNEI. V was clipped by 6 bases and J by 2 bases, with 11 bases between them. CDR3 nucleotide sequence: TGTGCCAGCAGATGGACATCTACCTACGAGCAGTACTTC. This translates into CASRWTSTYEQYF.

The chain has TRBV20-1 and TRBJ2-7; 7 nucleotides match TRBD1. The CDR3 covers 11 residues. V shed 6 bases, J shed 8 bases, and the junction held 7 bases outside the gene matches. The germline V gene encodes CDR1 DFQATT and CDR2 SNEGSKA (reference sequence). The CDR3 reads CSARDREKQYF. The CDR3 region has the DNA TGCAGTGCCCGAGACAGGGAAAAGCAGTACTTC.

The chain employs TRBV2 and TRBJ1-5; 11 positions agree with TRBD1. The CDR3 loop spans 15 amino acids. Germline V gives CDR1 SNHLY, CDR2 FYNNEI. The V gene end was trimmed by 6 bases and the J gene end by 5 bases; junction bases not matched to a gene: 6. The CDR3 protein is CASRPDRGQHQPQHF. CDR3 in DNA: TGTGCCAGCAGGCCGGACAGGGGGCAACATCAGCCCCAGCATTTT. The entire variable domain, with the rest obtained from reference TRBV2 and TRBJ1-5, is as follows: EPEVTQTPSHQVTQMGQEVILRCVPISNHLYFYWYRQILGQKVEFLVSFYNNEISEKSEIFDDQFSVERPDGSNFTLKIRSTKLEDSAMYFCASRPDRGQHQPQHFGDGTRLSIL.

CDR3 sequence (DNA): TGTGCCAGCAGCCAAGCACCGGGGCGCATGTCGAATTCACCCCTCCACTTT. Encoded protein: CASSQAPGRMSNSPLHF. The chain joins TRBV3-1 (or the pseudogene TRBV3-2) to TRBJ1-6; D might be TRBD1 (5 bases). The CDR3 consists of 17 residues. Trimming removed 1 base from V and 7 bases from J, with 17 bases in between. Germline V gene sequence: CDR1 LGHDT, CDR2 YNNKEL (reference sequence).

The CDR3 nucleotides read TGTGCTAGTGGGGCGGGCACCTACACAGATACGCAGTATTTT. Residues: CASGAGTYTDTQYF. The chain couples TRBV12-5 to TRBJ2-3, with a possible D match to TRBD2 (5 bases). The CDR3 has 14 amino acids. V lost 6 bases and J lost 2, with 12 bases in between. CDR1 is LGHNT, CDR2 FRNRAP, per germline.

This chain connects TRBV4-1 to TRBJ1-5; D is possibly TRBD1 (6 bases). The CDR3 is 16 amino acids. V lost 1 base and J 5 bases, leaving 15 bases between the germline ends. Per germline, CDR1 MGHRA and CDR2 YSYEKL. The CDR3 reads CASSQGLRDIHQPQHF. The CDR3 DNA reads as TGCGCCAGCAGCCAAGGGCTCAGGGACATCCATCAGCCCCAGCATTTT.

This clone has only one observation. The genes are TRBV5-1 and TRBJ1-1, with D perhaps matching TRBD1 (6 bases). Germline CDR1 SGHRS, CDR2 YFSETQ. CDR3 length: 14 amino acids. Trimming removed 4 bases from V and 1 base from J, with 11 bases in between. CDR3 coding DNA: TGCGCCAGCAGCGAGGGGGGATGGAACACTGAAGCTTTCTTT. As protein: CASSEGGWNTEAFF.

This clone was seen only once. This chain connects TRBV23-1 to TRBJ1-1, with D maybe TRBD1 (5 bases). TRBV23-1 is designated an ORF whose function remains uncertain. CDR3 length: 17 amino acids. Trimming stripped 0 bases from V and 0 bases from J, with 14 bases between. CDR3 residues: CASSQSFSGRVNTEAFF. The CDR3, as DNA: TGCGCCAGCAGTCAATCGTTTTCAGGGCGGGTGAACACTGAAGCTTTCTTT.

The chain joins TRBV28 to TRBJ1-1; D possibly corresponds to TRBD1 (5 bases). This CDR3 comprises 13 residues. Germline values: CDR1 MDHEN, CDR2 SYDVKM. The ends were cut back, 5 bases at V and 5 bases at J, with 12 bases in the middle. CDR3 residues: CASSPSTETEAFF. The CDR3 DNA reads TGTGCCAGCAGTCCGTCGACAGAAACTGAAGCTTTCTTT.

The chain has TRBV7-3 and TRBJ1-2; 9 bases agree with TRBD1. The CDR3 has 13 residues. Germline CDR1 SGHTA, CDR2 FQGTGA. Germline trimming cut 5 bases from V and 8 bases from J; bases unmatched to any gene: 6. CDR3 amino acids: CASSPGTGIGYTF. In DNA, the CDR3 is TGTGCCAGCAGCCCCGGGACAGGGATCGGCTACACCTTC.

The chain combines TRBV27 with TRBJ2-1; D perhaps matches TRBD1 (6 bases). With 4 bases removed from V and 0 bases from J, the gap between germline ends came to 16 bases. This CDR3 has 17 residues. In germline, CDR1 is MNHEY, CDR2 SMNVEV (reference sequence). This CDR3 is CASSSTGGQSSYNEQFF. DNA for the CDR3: TGTGCCAGCAGTTCGACAGGCGGACAGAGCTCCTACAATGAGCAGTTCTTC.

The CDR3 region is CASSDLQETQYF. In DNA form, the CDR3 reads TGTGCCAGCAGCGACCTCCAAGAGACCCAGTACTTC. The chain is built from TRBV9 and TRBJ2-5, with D unresolved. Deletions cut 3 bases from V and 1 base from J, with 4 bases between. The germline CDR1 and CDR2 sequences are SGDLS and YYNGEE. The CDR3 runs 12 residues.

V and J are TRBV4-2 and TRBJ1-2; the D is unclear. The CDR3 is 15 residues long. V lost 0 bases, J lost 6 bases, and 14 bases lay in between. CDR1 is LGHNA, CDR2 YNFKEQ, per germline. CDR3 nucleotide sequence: TGTGCCAGCAGCCAAGATCCCGGGCCTTGGGATGGCTACACCTTC. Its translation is CASSQDPGPWDGYTF.

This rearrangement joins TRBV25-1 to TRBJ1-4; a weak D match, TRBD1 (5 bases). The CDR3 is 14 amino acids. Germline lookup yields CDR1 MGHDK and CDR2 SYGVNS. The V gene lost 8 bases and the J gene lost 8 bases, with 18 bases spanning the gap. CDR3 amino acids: CASGTGGSVEKLFF. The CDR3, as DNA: TGTGCCAGCGGTACAGGTGGATCTGTGGAAAAACTGTTTTTT.

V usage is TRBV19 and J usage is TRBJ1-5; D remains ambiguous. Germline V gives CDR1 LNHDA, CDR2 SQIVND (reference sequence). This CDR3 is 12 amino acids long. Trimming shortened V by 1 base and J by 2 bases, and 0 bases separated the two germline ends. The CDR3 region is CASSIGNQPQHF. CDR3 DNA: TGTGCCAGTAGTATAGGCAATCAGCCCCAGCATTTT. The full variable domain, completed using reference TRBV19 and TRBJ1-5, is DGGITQSPKYLFRKEGQNVTLSCEQNLNHDAMYWYRQDPGQGLRLIYYSQIVNDFQKGDIAEGYSVSREKKESFPLTVTSAQKNPTAFYLCASSIGNQPQHFGDGTRLSIL.

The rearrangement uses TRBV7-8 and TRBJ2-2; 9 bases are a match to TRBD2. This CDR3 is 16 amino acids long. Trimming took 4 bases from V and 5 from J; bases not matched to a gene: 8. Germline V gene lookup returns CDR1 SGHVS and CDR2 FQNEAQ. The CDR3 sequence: CASSSRGGAGTGELFF. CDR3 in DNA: TGTGCCAGCAGCTCCCGCGGGGGGGCGGGTACCGGGGAGCTGTTTTTT.

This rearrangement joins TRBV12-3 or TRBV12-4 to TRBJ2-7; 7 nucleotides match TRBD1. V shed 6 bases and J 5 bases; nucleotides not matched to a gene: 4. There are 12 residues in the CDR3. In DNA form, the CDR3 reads TGTGCCAGCAGCCCAGGGGGTAACGAGCAGTACTTC. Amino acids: CASSPGGNEQYF.

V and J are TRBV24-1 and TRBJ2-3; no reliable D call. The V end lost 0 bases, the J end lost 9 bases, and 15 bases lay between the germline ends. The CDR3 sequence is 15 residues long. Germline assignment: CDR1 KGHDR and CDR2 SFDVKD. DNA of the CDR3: TGTGCCACCAGTGATTTGCTTTTTGATTATGGCACGCAGTATTTT. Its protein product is CATSDLLFDYGTQYF.